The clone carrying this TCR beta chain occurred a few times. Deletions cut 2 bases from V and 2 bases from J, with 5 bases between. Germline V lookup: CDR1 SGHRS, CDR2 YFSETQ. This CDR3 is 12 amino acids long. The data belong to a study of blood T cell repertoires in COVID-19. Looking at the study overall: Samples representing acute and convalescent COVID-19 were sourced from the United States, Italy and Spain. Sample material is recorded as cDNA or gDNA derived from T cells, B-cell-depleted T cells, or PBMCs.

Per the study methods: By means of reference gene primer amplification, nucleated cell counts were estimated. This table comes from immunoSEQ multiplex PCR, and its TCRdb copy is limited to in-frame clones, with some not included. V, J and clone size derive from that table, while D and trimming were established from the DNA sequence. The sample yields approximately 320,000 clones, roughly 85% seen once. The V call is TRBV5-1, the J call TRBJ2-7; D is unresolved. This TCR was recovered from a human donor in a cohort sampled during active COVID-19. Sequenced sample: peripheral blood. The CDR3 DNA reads TGCGCCAGCAGCTTAACAGCCTACGAGCAGTACTTC. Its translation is CASSLTAYEQYF.